Below are 24 T cell receptor beta chains sequenced from a single sample in a study of T cell responses to AZD1222 COVID-19 vaccine. Sequenced by immunoSEQ multiplex PCR; TCRdb stores in-frame clones only, minus some. Found here are about 150,000 clones, roughly 89% of them singletons; the top ten hold 4.5% to 6.5%. The source was peripheral blood, collected on day 0 of AZD1222 vaccination. These receptors were obtained from an adult in good health.

V gene TRBV11-2 combines with J gene TRBJ1-1; 11 nucleotides agree with TRBD1. The V and J ends lost 4 bases and 8 bases, in that order; junction bases with no gene match: 9. Germline-derived CDR1 and CDR2 are SGHAT and FQNNGV. This CDR3 is built from 15 residues. This chain's CDR3 is CASSWGQGDPLEAFF. CDR3 sequence (DNA): TGTGCCAGCAGCTGGGGACAGGGGGACCCACTAGAAGCTTTCTTT.

CDR3 DNA: TGTGCCAGCAGCTTAGATGCCCTTCGTTTCGGACAGGGAGAGGACTATGGCTACACCTTC. Translating it yields CASSLDALRFGQGEDYGYTF. V usage is TRBV11-2 and J usage is TRBJ1-2; 8 bases are a match to TRBD1. The junction had 18 bases not matched to a gene; V was cut back by 0 bases and J by 3 bases. CDR1 and CDR2 (germline): SGHAT, FQNNGV. This CDR3 comprises 20 residues.

The rearrangement joins TRBV27 to TRBJ1-4; D is perhaps TRBD1 (6 bases). The germline CDR1 and CDR2 sequences are MNHEY and SMNVEV (reference sequence). With 3 bases removed from V and 3 bases from J, the gap between germline ends came to 8 bases. The CDR3 sequence is 14 residues long. The CDR3 is CASSLQGPNEKLFF. The CDR3 nucleotides read TGTGCCAGCAGTTTGCAGGGGCCTAATGAAAAACTGTTTTTT.

The chain uses TRBV15 and TRBJ2-1, with D hard to call. Trimming shortened V by 3 bases and J by 5 bases, and 17 bases separated the two germline ends. CDR3 length: 16 residues. CDR1 is LNHNV, CDR2 YYDKDF, per germline (reference sequence). CDR3 DNA sequence: TGTGCCACCAGCAGGTTCCCGGGCCTAGACCACAATGAGCAGTTCTTC. Its protein product is CATSRFPGLDHNEQFF.

This clone was seen just once. This chain uses TRBV2 with TRBJ2-6; 10 nucleotides agree with TRBD1. Germline lookup yields CDR1 SNHLY and CDR2 FYNNEI. The trim removed 0 bases at V and 0 bases at J, leaving 2 bases unmatched. This CDR3 is 18 amino acids long. The CDR3 bases are TGTGCCAGCAGTGAAGCGGGACAGGGGATCTCTGGGGCCAACGTCCTGACTTTC. Its protein product is CASSEAGQGISGANVLTF.

V usage is TRBV7-3 and J usage is TRBJ2-1, with D perhaps being TRBD1 or TRBD2 (5 bases each). The CDR3 extends over 14 amino acids. V was pared by 4 bases and J by 9 bases, with 16 bases between. CDR1 and CDR2 from the germline V gene are SGHTA and FQGTGA. The CDR3 sequence: CASSSPGAPSEQFF. CDR3 sequence (DNA): TGTGCCAGCAGCTCACCCGGGGCCCCGAGTGAGCAGTTCTTC.

This clone was detected only once. This chain joins TRBV18 and TRBJ2-7; perhaps TRBD1 as D (5 bases). CDR1 and CDR2 from the germline V gene are KGHSH and LQKENI. CDR3 size: 15 residues. Deletions cut 6 bases from V and 4 bases from J, with 19 bases between. The CDR3 sequence: CASSPSQGVLYEQYF. In DNA, the CDR3 is TGTGCCAGCTCGCCTTCCCAAGGGGTTTTATACGAGCAGTACTTC.

A single count supports this clone. J is TRBJ2-7 and V is TRBV7-9; 8 positions match TRBD1. Germline assignment: CDR1 SEHNR and CDR2 FQNEAQ (reference sequence). This CDR3 spans 13 amino acids. The ends lost 9 bases at V and 1 base at J; junction bases unmatched: 5. The CDR3 here is CASQNRGSYEQYF. CDR3 nucleotide sequence: TGTGCCAGTCAAAACAGGGGGTCCTACGAGCAGTACTTC.

The genes are TRBV10-3 and TRBJ2-7; 7 bases are shared with TRBD1. V lost 5 bases to trimming and J lost 3 bases; unmatched junction nucleotides: 4. The CDR3 has 13 amino acids. The germline gives CDR1 ENHRY, CDR2 SYGVKD. For the CDR3, the DNA is TGTGCCATCAGTACAGGGGCCGTCTACGAGCAGTACTTC. It is translated as CAISTGAVYEQYF.

The V and J genes are TRBV2 and TRBJ1-5; weak D call: TRBD1 (5 bases). The V end was cut by 3 bases, the J end by 6 bases, with 12 bases between. The CDR3 is 14 amino acids. Per germline, CDR1 SNHLY and CDR2 FYNNEI. CDR3 amino acids: CASSDQAGSQPQHF. The CDR3 DNA is TGTGCCAGCAGTGACCAGGCAGGGAGTCAGCCCCAGCATTTT.

The rearrangement uses TRBV5-6 and TRBJ1-2; TRBD1 is a possible D gene (5 bases). The CDR3 length is 16 residues. Looked up from germline, CDR1 is SGHDT and CDR2 is YYEEEE. Trimming took off 2 bases at V and 0 bases at J, with 14 bases between the two ends. The CDR3 nucleotides read TGTGCCAGCAGCTTATTCGACAGAGGACCTAACTATGGCTACACCTTC. This encodes CASSLFDRGPNYGYTF.

The chain is built from TRBV6-2 or TRBV6-3 and TRBJ1-6; possibly TRBD1 for D (5 bases). Germline V lookup: CDR1 MNHEY, CDR2 SVGEGT. V was cut by 2 bases and J by 7 bases, with 12 bases left in between. The CDR3 contains 15 residues. The CDR3 nucleotides are TGTGCCAGCAGTTACGTGAGGGGCCCGAATTCACCCCTCCACTTT. Encoded protein: CASSYVRGPNSPLHF.

This clone showed up just once. The chain couples TRBV2 to TRBJ2-7, with 12 bases lining up with TRBD1. The germline V gene has CDR1 SNHLY and CDR2 FYNNEI. This CDR3 comprises 14 residues. V lost 8 bases, J lost 6 bases, and 8 bases stayed unmatched. The CDR3 region has the DNA TGTGCCAGCGATTCGGGACAGGGGGCTGCCGAGCAGTACTTC. Translated, it gives CASDSGQGAAEQYF.

This chain uses TRBV22-1 with TRBJ1-5. TRBV22-1 is marked as a pseudogene. The CDR3 runs 12 residues. The chain's CDR3 is CPGSARDQPQHF. The CDR3 DNA reads TGTCCTGGGAGCGCACGGGATCAGCCCCAGCATTTT.

The CDR3 is CASSLMAGTLTNTIYF. CDR3 sequence (DNA): TGTGCCAGCAGCTTAATGGCCGGGACATTAACAAACACCATATATTTT. The chain uses TRBV7-8 and TRBJ1-3; possible D gene TRBD1, 6 bases. Germline CDR1 and CDR2: SGHVS and FQNEAQ. V was clipped by 2 bases and J by 6 bases, with 17 bases between them. The CDR3 consists of 16 residues.

About this clone: In the same sample, other DNA sequences code for this CDR3. For the CDR3, the DNA is TGTGCCAGCAGCTTAGGTCAAAATCAGCCCCAGCATTTT. This encodes CASSLGQNQPQHF. The genes are TRBV7-2 and TRBJ1-5, with D unresolved. In germline, CDR1 is SGHTA, CDR2 FQGNSA. The V gene lost 1 base and the J gene lost 4 bases, with 5 bases spanning the gap. This CDR3 contains 13 residues.

This chain uses TRBV15 with TRBJ2-1; D may correspond to TRBD1 or TRBD2 (5 bases each). V lost 3 bases to trimming and J lost 1 base, with 22 bases between them. The CDR3 extends over 19 amino acids. Per germline, CDR1 LNHNV and CDR2 YYDKDF (reference sequence). CDR3 amino acids: CATSSTGRRIGSSYNEQFF. DNA for the CDR3: TGTGCCACCAGCAGCACGGGACGCAGGATAGGGTCGTCCTACAATGAGCAGTTCTTC.

The chain uses TRBV6-4 and TRBJ2-7; 7 bases line up with TRBD1. Germline V lookup: CDR1 MRHNA, CDR2 SNTAGT. The trim removed 11 bases at V and 0 bases at J, leaving 10 bases unmatched. The CDR3 covers 14 residues. CDR3 amino acids: CAGRQGQSSYEQYF. CDR3 DNA sequence: TGTGCCGGCCGACAGGGCCAATCCTCCTACGAGCAGTACTTC.

The V call is TRBV6-4, the J call TRBJ2-5; D not resolved. CDR1 MRHNA and CDR2 SNTAGT come from the germline V gene. The V end was cut by 2 bases, the J end by 7 bases, with 11 bases between. This CDR3 has 13 residues. This CDR3 is CASSDAPSGTQYF. In DNA form, the CDR3 reads TGTGCCAGCAGTGACGCCCCGAGTGGGACCCAGTACTTC.

The chain joins TRBV6-5 to TRBJ2-7, with D unclear. The length of the CDR3 is 14 residues. The ends were cut back, 0 bases at V and 6 bases at J, with 12 bases in the middle. Germline V gives CDR1 MNHEY, CDR2 SVGAGI. The CDR3 is CASSYSSNSGEQYF. CDR3 nucleotides: TGTGCCAGCAGTTACTCATCAAATTCGGGCGAGCAGTACTTC.

The rearrangement links TRBV9 to TRBJ2-3; the D is unclear. The length of the CDR3 is 14 residues. Germline V gene data show CDR1 as SGDLS and CDR2 as YYNGEE. V was shortened by 2 bases and J by 0 bases, with 7 bases between the two germline ends. The CDR3 region is CASSVGQSTDTQYF. DNA for the CDR3: TGTGCCAGCAGCGTCGGGCAGAGCACAGATACGCAGTATTTT.

The rearrangement links TRBV10-3 to TRBJ2-1, with TRBD2 identical over 10 bases. V lost 8 bases and J lost 6; bases outside the gene matches: 16. The CDR3 is 17 residues long. CDR1 is ENHRY, CDR2 SYGVKD, per germline. In nucleotides, the CDR3 is TGTGCCATCTCCCCTTTACCCACTAGCGGGATAAGCAATGAGCAGTTCTTC. Its translation: CAISPLPTSGISNEQFF.

The chain carries TRBV19 and TRBJ2-1, with 8 positions matching TRBD2. CDR1 is LNHDA and CDR2 is SQIVND in the germline V gene (reference sequence). The CDR3 totals 15 residues. V trimming: 3 bases; J trimming: 8 bases; junction bases outside the gene matches: 9. CDR3 sequence (DNA): TGTGCCAGTAGTATTAGAAAAAGCGGGAGCTATGAGCAGTTCTTC. This translates into CASSIRKSGSYEQFF.

The chain uses TRBV16 and TRBJ2-1, with 7 nucleotides matching TRBD1. The CDR3 extends over 15 amino acids. Trimming cost V 5 bases and J 4 bases; bases outside gene matches: 8. Per germline, CDR1 KGHSY and CDR2 FQNENV. The CDR3 loop reads CASSFDRVGYNEQFF. For the CDR3, the DNA is TGTGCCAGCAGCTTTGACAGGGTCGGGTACAATGAGCAGTTCTTC.